This is a list of T cell receptor beta chains from one sample in a study of STAT5B mutations in CD4+ large granular lymphocyte leukemia. Profiling relied on immunoSEQ multiplex PCR, and the TCRdb table lists in-frame clones only, not all of them. Of tens of thousands of clones in the sample, over 75% were seen once. Sequenced sample: CD4+ T cells from blood buffy coats. The receptors were gathered from a human donor in good health. The CDR3 runs from the conserved cysteine through the conserved F or W. The D gene is left open where the match is weak. Size values are once, few and many counts, or a class for expanded clones, and some rows have none.

v_call: TRBV7-2; j_call: TRBJ2-7; clone_size: .; d_call: .; cdr3_nt: TGTGCCAGCAGCCTCCAGCCCGACACATCCTACGAGCAGTACTTC; cdr3_aa: CASSLQPDTSYEQYF
v_call: TRBV7-2; j_call: TRBJ2-7; clone_size: .; d_call: .; cdr3_nt: TGTGCCAGCAGCTTACACATGGTCTACGAGCAGTACTTC; cdr3_aa: CASSLHMVYEQYF
v_call: TRBV18; j_call: TRBJ2-7; clone_size: .; d_call: .; cdr3_nt: TGTGCCAGCTCACCTGGGTCCGGGGCCTACGAGCAGTACTTC; cdr3_aa: CASSPGSGAYEQYF
v_call: TRBV6-6; j_call: TRBJ1-2; clone_size: .; d_call: TRBD1; cdr3_nt: TGTGCCAGCAGAAGGACAGGGGATGGCTACACCTTC; cdr3_aa: CASRRTGDGYTF
v_call: TRBV6-5; j_call: TRBJ1-2; clone_size: .; d_call: .; cdr3_nt: TGTGCCAGCAGTTACCGGGTGAACTATGGCTACACCTTC; cdr3_aa: CASSYRVNYGYTF
v_call: TRBV5-3; j_call: TRBJ2-5; clone_size: .; d_call: .; cdr3_nt: TGTGCCAGACGGCGCAGGGAAGAGACCCAGTACTTC; cdr3_aa: CARRRREETQYF
v_call: TRBV29-1; j_call: TRBJ2-5; clone_size: .; d_call: TRBD1; cdr3_nt: TGCAGCGCAGGGGGAGAGACCCAGTACTTC; cdr3_aa: CSAGGETQYF
v_call: TRBV28; j_call: TRBJ1-5; clone_size: .; d_call: TRBD1; cdr3_nt: TGTGCCAGCAGTCCTCCCCAGGGGGCGGTTCAGCCCCAGCATTTT; cdr3_aa: CASSPPQGAVQPQHF
v_call: TRBV6-1; j_call: TRBJ1-5; clone_size: .; d_call: TRBD1; cdr3_nt: TGTGCCAGCAGTCAGGGGGATACTCGTCGGCCCCAGCATTTT; cdr3_aa: CASSQGDTRRPQHF
v_call: TRBV5-1; j_call: TRBJ1-2; clone_size: .; d_call: TRBD1; cdr3_nt: TGCGCCAGCAGTTTTTCAGGGGGAAGAGGCTACACCTTC; cdr3_aa: CASSFSGGRGYTF
v_call: TRBV5-1; j_call: TRBJ1-2; clone_size: .; d_call: TRBD1; cdr3_nt: TGCGCCAGCAGACCGGGACAGGAAGGAGGCTACACCTTC; cdr3_aa: CASRPGQEGGYTF
v_call: TRBV15; j_call: TRBJ1-2; clone_size: once; d_call: TRBD1; cdr3_nt: TGTGCCACCAGTCAGGACAGGGTTGCGGGCTACACCTTC; cdr3_aa: CATSQDRVAGYTF
v_call: TRBV5-1; j_call: TRBJ2-2; clone_size: .; d_call: .; cdr3_nt: TGCGCCAGCAGCCTTGAGACCGGGGAGCTGTTTTTT; cdr3_aa: CASSLETGELFF
v_call: TRBV5-4; j_call: TRBJ1-2; clone_size: .; d_call: .; cdr3_nt: TGTGCCAGCAGCTTGACAGGAACTAACTATGGCTACACCTTC; cdr3_aa: CASSLTGTNYGYTF
v_call: TRBV15; j_call: TRBJ2-5; clone_size: .; d_call: TRBD2; cdr3_nt: TGTGCCACCAGCAGAGATTTGGGGGGGGCCCAGTACTTC; cdr3_aa: CATSRDLGGAQYF
v_call: TRBV19; j_call: TRBJ2-1; clone_size: .; d_call: .; cdr3_nt: TGTGCCAGCAGTGGTCGGCGGGCAGTAATGACCTACAATGAGCAGTTCTTC; cdr3_aa: CASSGRRAVMTYNEQFF
v_call: TRBV5-1; j_call: TRBJ1-1; clone_size: .; d_call: .; cdr3_nt: TGCGCCAGCAGCTCGGGGGAAAACACTGAAGCTTTCTTT; cdr3_aa: CASSSGENTEAFF
v_call: TRBV19; j_call: TRBJ2-1; clone_size: .; d_call: .; cdr3_nt: TGTGCCAGTAGTATGTCAGGGTCTCCTTACAATGAGCAGTTCTTC; cdr3_aa: CASSMSGSPYNEQFF
v_call: TRBV7-2; j_call: TRBJ1-2; clone_size: .; d_call: .; cdr3_nt: TGTGCCAGCAGCTTAGCTGGGTTCTATGGCTACACCTTC; cdr3_aa: CASSLAGFYGYTF
v_call: TRBV7-6; j_call: TRBJ2-1; clone_size: .; d_call: TRBD1; cdr3_nt: TGTGCCAGCAGCTTATGGACAGGAAGCTCCTACAATGAGCAGTTCTTC; cdr3_aa: CASSLWTGSSYNEQFF
v_call: TRBV11-1; j_call: TRBJ2-5; clone_size: .; d_call: .; cdr3_nt: TGTGCCAGCAGCCGACAACTCCAAGAGACCCAGTACTTC; cdr3_aa: CASSRQLQETQYF
v_call: TRBV20-1; j_call: TRBJ2-7; clone_size: once; d_call: .; cdr3_nt: TGCAGTGCTAGGTGGGGGGACGAGCAGTACTTC; cdr3_aa: CSARWGDEQYF
v_call: TRBV15; j_call: TRBJ1-4; clone_size: .; d_call: .; cdr3_nt: TGTGCCACCAGCAGAGATGCAGGGACTAATGAAAAACTGTTTTTT; cdr3_aa: CATSRDAGTNEKLFF
v_call: TRBV5-1; j_call: TRBJ1-2; clone_size: .; d_call: TRBD1; cdr3_nt: TGCGCCAGCAGCTTGGCGGTGCAGGGGGCAAGCGGCTACACCTTC; cdr3_aa: CASSLAVQGASGYTF
v_call: TRBV29-1; j_call: TRBJ2-7; clone_size: .; d_call: TRBD1; cdr3_nt: TGCAGCGTGCGGACAGGGAACGAGCAGTACTTC; cdr3_aa: CSVRTGNEQYF
v_call: TRBV28; j_call: TRBJ1-5; clone_size: few; d_call: .; cdr3_nt: TGTGCCAGCAGTTTAGGAGGGCAGCCCCAGCATTTT; cdr3_aa: CASSLGGQPQHF
v_call: TRBV4-1; j_call: TRBJ1-5; clone_size: .; d_call: .; cdr3_nt: TGCGCCAGCAGCCAAGATGAGGCAGGGCGCAATCAGCCCCAGCATTTT; cdr3_aa: CASSQDEAGRNQPQHF
v_call: TRBV9; j_call: TRBJ2-2; clone_size: .; d_call: .; cdr3_nt: TGTGCCAGCACCAGAGAGGGGGGCACCGGGGAGCTGTTTTTT; cdr3_aa: CASTREGGTGELFF
v_call: TRBV7-9; j_call: TRBJ2-3; clone_size: .; d_call: .; cdr3_nt: TGTGCCAGCAGCCTCTCGCCAACCCGTCCCGGGGATACGCAGTATTTT; cdr3_aa: CASSLSPTRPGDTQYF
v_call: TRBV5-1; j_call: TRBJ2-7; clone_size: .; d_call: .; cdr3_nt: TGCGCCAGCAGCTTGGGGATCTGGACTTACGAGCAGTACTTC; cdr3_aa: CASSLGIWTYEQYF
v_call: TRBV6-1; j_call: TRBJ1-3; clone_size: .; d_call: TRBD1; cdr3_nt: TGTGCCAGCAGTGCGCCGGGACAGGACTACGGAAACACCATATATTTT; cdr3_aa: CASSAPGQDYGNTIYF
v_call: TRBV30; j_call: TRBJ1-6; clone_size: .; d_call: .; cdr3_nt: TGTGCCTGGAGTGTACGTGGCAGGTCCTCCTATAATTCACCCCTCCACTTT; cdr3_aa: CAWSVRGRSSYNSPLHF
v_call: TRBV19; j_call: TRBJ1-5; clone_size: few; d_call: TRBD1; cdr3_nt: TGTGCCAGTAGTTCCCGGCGTGGGACAGGGGGTTTCAGCAATCAGCCCCAGCATTTT; cdr3_aa: CASSSRRGTGGFSNQPQHF
v_call: TRBV18; j_call: TRBJ2-6; clone_size: .; d_call: .; cdr3_nt: TGTGCCAGCTCAAGGGGCTCTGGGGCCAACGTCCTGACTTTC; cdr3_aa: CASSRGSGANVLTF
v_call: TRBV7-3; j_call: TRBJ2-2; clone_size: .; d_call: .; cdr3_nt: TGTGCCAGCAGCCCGACTCTGAGGTCAGGGCACACCGGGGAGCTGTTTTTT; cdr3_aa: CASSPTLRSGHTGELFF
v_call: TRBV19; j_call: TRBJ2-1; clone_size: .; d_call: TRBD2; cdr3_nt: TGTGCCAGTAGTCTCTTTAGCGGGGGGGCCGGTGAGCAGTTCTTC; cdr3_aa: CASSLFSGGAGEQFF
v_call: TRBV2; j_call: TRBJ2-2; clone_size: .; d_call: .; cdr3_nt: TGTGCCAGCGACCTTACGGCCGGTGGCGGGGAGCTGTTTTTT; cdr3_aa: CASDLTAGGGELFF
v_call: TRBV5-8; j_call: TRBJ1-2; clone_size: once; d_call: TRBD1; cdr3_nt: TGTGCCAGCAGCTTAACAGGGGGCGCGCTTGGTGGCTACACCTTC; cdr3_aa: CASSLTGGALGGYTF
v_call: TRBV9; j_call: TRBJ2-5; clone_size: .; d_call: TRBD2; cdr3_nt: TGTGCCAGCAGCGTAGTGGCTAGCGGGGGAGAGACCCAGTACTTC; cdr3_aa: CASSVVASGGETQYF
v_call: TRBV4-1; j_call: TRBJ2-1; clone_size: .; d_call: TRBD1; cdr3_nt: TGCGCCAGCAGCCTGCCGGGACAGGGACTCAATGAGCAGTTCTTC; cdr3_aa: CASSLPGQGLNEQFF
v_call: TRBV4-2; j_call: TRBJ2-2; clone_size: .; d_call: TRBD2; cdr3_nt: TGTGCCAGCAGCCAGAGCGGGGGGGCGGACACCGGGGAGCTGTTTTTT; cdr3_aa: CASSQSGGADTGELFF
v_call: TRBV27; j_call: TRBJ2-7; clone_size: .; d_call: .; cdr3_nt: TGTGCCAGCAGTTTATTACCACGGGGTTACGAGCAGTACTTC; cdr3_aa: CASSLLPRGYEQYF
v_call: TRBV7-2; j_call: TRBJ1-1; clone_size: .; d_call: .; cdr3_nt: TGTGCCGGTACGGGGCCAGTGAACACTGAAGCTTTCTTT; cdr3_aa: CAGTGPVNTEAFF
v_call: TRBV6-8; j_call: TRBJ1-2; clone_size: .; d_call: TRBD1; cdr3_nt: TGTGCCAGCAGCCGTGACAGGGGGCTTTATGGCTACACCTTC; cdr3_aa: CASSRDRGLYGYTF
v_call: TRBV11-2; j_call: TRBJ1-1; clone_size: .; d_call: .; cdr3_nt: TGTGCCAGCAGCTTAATGAACGGTGAAGCTTTCTTT; cdr3_aa: CASSLMNGEAFF
v_call: TRBV7-2; j_call: TRBJ1-2; clone_size: .; d_call: TRBD1; cdr3_nt: TGTGCCAGCAGCTTGCAGGGGGAGTGGGGCTACACCTTC; cdr3_aa: CASSLQGEWGYTF
v_call: TRBV18; j_call: TRBJ2-5; clone_size: .; d_call: .; cdr3_nt: TGTGCCAGCTCACTAGACGTGGGGGGAGAGACCCAGTACTTC; cdr3_aa: CASSLDVGGETQYF
v_call: TRBV5-1; j_call: TRBJ2-7; clone_size: .; d_call: .; cdr3_nt: TGCGCCAGCAGCTTGACAGGGGAGGGGGCCTACGAGCAGTACTTC; cdr3_aa: CASSLTGEGAYEQYF
v_call: TRBV25-1; j_call: TRBJ1-2; clone_size: .; d_call: .; cdr3_nt: TGTGCCAGCAGTGAGCTTCCTAACTATGGCTACACCTTC; cdr3_aa: CASSELPNYGYTF